Shown below are 32 T cell receptor beta chains from a single sample sequenced in a study of identical twins. TCRdb ran MiXCR on the 5' RACE reads and lists one entry per CDR3 protein. This repertoire shows approximately 600,000 distinct CDR3 sequences, 9.6% found once; its top ten account for 2.5% to 3.5%. The same sample was also studied in work on yellow fever vaccine responses in identical twins.

Sequenced: PBMCs. The receptors originated from a woman between 18 and 30 years old in good health.

The J gene is TRBJ1-2, the V gene TRBV30, with no clear D. The V end lost 2 bases, the J end lost 3 bases, and 16 bases lay between the germline ends. The CDR3 has 15 residues. Germline CDR1 is GTSNPN and CDR2 is SVGIG (reference sequence). This CDR3 reads CAWSSPVREYYGYTF. The DNA of the CDR3 is TGTGCCTGGAGTTCTCCAGTTCGCGAGTACTATGGCTACACCTTC. The full variable domain, rest sourced from reference TRBV30 and TRBJ1-2, is SQTIHQWPATLVQPVGSPLSLECTVEGTSNPNLYWYRQAAGRGLQLLFYSVGIGQISSEVPQNLSASRPQDRQFILSSKKLLLSDSGFYLCAWSSPVREYYGYTFGSGTRLTVV.

This clonotype showed up just a few times. This sequence joins TRBV6-6 and TRBJ2-7; no definite D call. Germline V lookup: CDR1 MNHNY, CDR2 SVGAGI (reference sequence). The CDR3 length is 11 residues. The ends were cut back, 7 bases at V and 5 bases at J, with 9 bases in the middle. The chain's CDR3 is CASNGINEQYF. The CDR3 DNA reads TGTGCCAGCAACGGTATCAACGAGCAGTACTTC.

The chain is built from TRBV20-1 and TRBJ2-1; a possible D gene is TRBD2 (6 bases). CDR3 size: 14 residues. CDR1 is DFQATT and CDR2 is SNEGSKA in the germline V gene (reference sequence). Trimming removed 6 bases at V and 8 bases at J, with 20 bases between. This CDR3 is CSATKPEGSDEQFF. The CDR3 nucleotides read TGCAGTGCGACAAAGCCGGAGGGGTCCGATGAGCAGTTCTTC.

CDR3 sequence: CSAVLGDGRFLNIQYF. CDR3 in DNA: TGCAGTGCTGTGTTAGGGGACGGAAGATTCCTAAACATTCAGTACTTC. The chain has TRBV20-1 and TRBJ2-4, with D perhaps TRBD1 or TRBD2 (5 bases each). V lost 5 bases and J lost 6, with 23 bases in between. Germline values: CDR1 DFQATT, CDR2 SNEGSKA (reference sequence). This CDR3 region has 16 residues.

In this sample, this clonotype turned up many times. V and J are TRBV20-1 and TRBJ2-1; no definite D call. Germline values: CDR1 DFQATT, CDR2 SNEGSKA (reference sequence). V was pared by 4 bases and J by 6 bases, with 22 bases between. CDR3 length: 16 amino acids. The CDR3: CSAKNRTSIVRNEQFF. The CDR3, as DNA: TGCAGTGCTAAAAATAGGACGTCTATCGTGCGCAATGAGCAGTTCTTC.

Many counts were recorded for this clonotype. The chain employs TRBV9 and TRBJ2-5; 7 bases align to TRBD2. Germline CDR1 is SGDLS and CDR2 is YYNGEE. J was trimmed by 1 base and V by 0 bases; bases with no gene match: 3. There are 15 residues in the CDR3. CDR3 bases: TGTGCCAGCAGCGTAGCGGGGGGATCCCAAGAGACCCAGTACTTC. It is translated as CASSVAGGSQETQYF.

This clonotype came up many times. J is TRBJ2-1 and V is TRBV4-3, with 7 bases aligning to TRBD2. The V and J ends lost 0 bases and 5 bases, in that order; junction bases with no gene match: 7. The CDR3 sequence is 16 residues long. The germline V gene encodes CDR1 LGHNA and CDR2 YSLEER. The CDR3 DNA is TGCGCCAGCAGCCAAGAATGGCGGGGGTCCCACAATGAGCAGTTCTTC. Protein sequence: CASSQEWRGSHNEQFF.

This clonotype was seen more than once but under ten times. The chain has TRBV5-1 and TRBJ2-3; 12 nucleotides line up with TRBD1. The V gene end was trimmed by 3 bases and the J gene end by 3 bases; junction bases not matched to a gene: 5. The CDR3 consists of 16 residues. CDR1 is SGHRS, CDR2 YFSETQ, per germline. Here the CDR3 DNA reads TGCGCCAGCAGCTGGGGGGACAGGGGGCGAACAGATACGCAGTATTTT. Its translation is CASSWGDRGRTDTQYF.

This clonotype was picked up a small number of times. The chain employs TRBV25-1 and TRBJ2-2; the D call may be TRBD1 or TRBD2 (5 bases each). CDR1 MGHDK and CDR2 SYGVNS come from the germline V gene. CDR3 length equals 15 residues. Trimming took off 1 base at V and 4 bases at J, with 10 bases between the two ends. CDR3 in amino acids: CASSESPGTTGELFF. The CDR3 DNA reads TGTGCCAGCAGTGAATCCCCAGGGACCACCGGGGAGCTGTTTTTT.

This sequence joins TRBV6-2 or TRBV6-3 and TRBJ1-5; D is undetermined. The CDR3 is made up of 13 amino acids. The germline V and J ends were trimmed by 4 bases and 6 bases, with 10 bases remaining between them. Per the germline V gene, CDR1 is MNHEY and CDR2 is SVGEGT. This CDR3 reads CASSSQEGQPQHF. The CDR3 region has the DNA TGTGCCAGCAGTTCCCAGGAGGGTCAGCCCCAGCATTTT.

This clonotype was detected ten times or more. This chain connects TRBV29-1 to TRBJ2-7; the match to TRBD1 covers 11 bases. Germline V lookup: CDR1 SQVTM, CDR2 ANQGSEA. This CDR3 contains 14 residues. V shed 1 base and J 2 bases; nucleotides not matched to a gene: 1. The CDR3 DNA is TGCAGCGTTGAAGGGGACAGGGGGGCCTACGAGCAGTACTTC. Its protein product is CSVEGDRGAYEQYF.

The genes are TRBV20-1 and TRBJ2-5; D unclear. The CDR3 covers 15 residues. Trimming stripped 6 bases from V and 0 bases from J, with 17 bases between. CDR1 is DFQATT, CDR2 SNEGSKA, per germline (reference sequence). The CDR3, as DNA: TGCAGTGCCAAGTCCGACCAGACGTACCAAGAGACCCAGTACTTC. Amino acids: CSAKSDQTYQETQYF.

This sequence joins TRBV20-1 and TRBJ1-4; no clear D. Trimming took 4 bases from V and 7 from J, leaving 13 bases between them. This CDR3 region has 13 residues. From germline, CDR1 is DFQATT and CDR2 SNEGSKA (reference sequence). This chain's CDR3 is CSAKATPSEKLFF. In DNA, the CDR3 is TGCAGTGCTAAAGCTACCCCCTCTGAAAAACTGTTTTTT.

There are many counts of this clonotype. The gene calls are TRBV5-1 and TRBJ2-3; 12 bases line up with TRBD2. The CDR3 length is 18 residues. J gave up 4 bases and V 2 bases, and 11 bases lay outside the gene matches. Germline V gene lookup returns CDR1 SGHRS and CDR2 YFSETQ. CDR3 DNA sequence: TGCGCCAGCAGCTTCGCGGCTAGCGGGAGGGGACCTGCAGATACGCAGTATTTT. Its protein product is CASSFAASGRGPADTQYF.

This clonotype was seen more than once but under ten times. This chain joins TRBV7-2 and TRBJ1-2; the D is unclear. The CDR3 extends over 13 amino acids. V lost 1 base and J lost 5, with 8 bases in between. Germline CDR1 and CDR2: SGHTA and FQGNSA. The CDR3 coding sequence is TGTGCCAGCAGCTTAGGGGTAGAATATGGCTACACCTTC. As protein: CASSLGVEYGYTF.

This clonotype was detected a few times. The chain couples TRBV11-3 to TRBJ2-3, with D uncertain. This CDR3 spans 13 amino acids. Trimming took off 6 bases at V and 0 bases at J, with 7 bases between the two ends. CDR1 and CDR2 from the germline V gene are SGHNT and YENEEA. The CDR3 DNA is TGTGCCAGCAGAGGCGGTAGCACAGATACGCAGTATTTT. Its translation: CASRGGSTDTQYF.

This chain connects TRBV4-1 to TRBJ1-5; D remains ambiguous. V was clipped by 5 bases and J by 0 bases, with 11 bases between them. The CDR3 sequence is 15 residues long. In germline, CDR1 is MGHRA, CDR2 YSYEKL. This CDR3 reads CASSVSGYSNQPQHF. The CDR3 DNA follows: TGCGCCAGCAGCGTGTCGGGCTATAGCAATCAGCCCCAGCATTTT.

In this sample, this clonotype turned up many times. The chain carries TRBV4-1 and TRBJ2-4; 8 bases line up with TRBD1. Germline assignment: CDR1 MGHRA and CDR2 YSYEKL. Germline trimming cut 1 base from V and 2 bases from J; bases unmatched to any gene: 1. The CDR3 is made up of 15 amino acids. The CDR3 protein is CASSQAGGSKNIQYF. DNA for the CDR3: TGCGCCAGCAGCCAAGCAGGGGGCTCCAAAAACATTCAGTACTTC.

This clonotype appeared a few times. The genes are TRBV2 and TRBJ1-2; no reliable D call. V was cut by 2 bases and J by 6 bases, with 13 bases left in between. This CDR3 spans 14 amino acids. From germline, CDR1 is SNHLY and CDR2 FYNNEI. CDR3 protein: CASSEIRAANGYTF. The CDR3 DNA sequence: TGTGCCAGCAGTGAAATCCGGGCCGCTAATGGCTACACCTTC.

This chain links TRBV5-5 with TRBJ1-1; D is uncertain. Germline CDR1 reads SGHKS; CDR2 reads YYEKEE (reference sequence). Trimming removed 2 bases at V and 4 bases at J, with 12 bases between. The CDR3 consists of 14 residues. CDR3 sequence (DNA): TGTGCCAGCAGCTTACACAGTGCGGGCACTGAAGCTTTCTTT. This translates into CASSLHSAGTEAFF.

The gene calls are TRBV28 and TRBJ1-6, with D perhaps matching TRBD1 (6 bases). This CDR3 is built from 15 residues. Germline CDR1 and CDR2: MDHEN and SYDVKM. The V and J ends lost 6 bases and 9 bases respectively, with 18 bases between them. The CDR3 is CASRKGGGTSSPLHF. For the CDR3, the DNA is TGTGCCAGCAGGAAGGGGGGGGGTACCTCTTCACCCCTCCACTTT. The whole variable domain, remainder taken from reference TRBV28 and TRBJ1-6, is DVKVTQSSRYLVKRTGEKVFLECVQDMDHENMFWYRQDPGLGLRLIYFSYDVKMKEKGDIPEGYSVSREKKERFSLILESASTNQTSMYLCASRKGGGTSSPLHFGNGTRLTVT.

The V gene is TRBV20-1, the J gene TRBJ2-2; the D is unclear. The length of the CDR3 is 15 residues. Trimming stripped 0 bases from V and 5 bases from J, with 13 bases between. Germline assignment: CDR1 DFQATT and CDR2 SNEGSKA (reference sequence). DNA of the CDR3: TGCAGTGCTAGAGATCCAGCGATGGGGACCGGGGAGCTGTTTTTT. Its protein is CSARDPAMGTGELFF.

This clonotype was counted at least ten times. The V call is TRBV7-9, the J call TRBJ1-5, with TRBD1 matching over 12 bases. Per germline, CDR1 SEHNR and CDR2 FQNEAQ (reference sequence). The CDR3 extends over 15 amino acids. The junction had 5 bases not matched to a gene; V was cut back by 5 bases and J by 6 bases. The CDR3 loop reads CASSPGQGAIQPQHF. CDR3 nucleotide sequence: TGTGCCAGCAGCCCGGGACAGGGGGCCATTCAGCCCCAGCATTTT.

At least ten counts were recorded for this clonotype. The CDR3 nucleotides are TGTGCCAGCGGGGGAAGACAGGGGGCAATGAACACTGAAGCTTTCTTT. Protein product: CASGGRQGAMNTEAFF. The chain is built from TRBV12-3 or TRBV12-4 and TRBJ1-1; 10 bases fit TRBD1. The J segment lost 0 bases and the V segment lost 8 bases, leaving 9 bases of the junction unmatched. The length of the CDR3 is 16 residues.

This clonotype was seen at least ten times. This rearrangement joins TRBV28 to TRBJ2-1; possibly TRBD2 for D (5 bases). V was shortened by 6 bases and J by 4 bases, with 13 bases between the two germline ends. CDR3 length: 14 residues. The germline V gene has CDR1 MDHEN and CDR2 SYDVKM. The CDR3 DNA follows: TGTGCCAGCAGCCCCCTGACGGGATACAATGAGCAGTTCTTC. This encodes CASSPLTGYNEQFF.

This clonotype showed up just a few times. The V and J genes are TRBV7-2 and TRBJ1-6; weak D call: TRBD1 (5 bases). V shed 2 bases and J shed 9 bases, with 14 bases lying between them. Germline V gene sequence: CDR1 SGHTA, CDR2 FQGNSA. This CDR3 has 15 amino acids. CDR3 residues: CASSLTGTSGSPLHF. The CDR3 nucleotides read TGTGCCAGCAGCTTAACCGGGACCTCGGGTTCACCCCTCCACTTT.

The DNA for the CDR3 is TGTGCCAGCAGTAGGACTAGCGGGGGGGTAGGCACCGGGGAGCTGTTTTTT. Its translation: CASSRTSGGVGTGELFF. This chain joins TRBV12-3 or TRBV12-4 and TRBJ2-2, with TRBD2 matching 15 bases. CDR3 length: 17 amino acids. The ends lost 5 bases at V and 4 bases at J; junction bases unmatched: 5.

This clonotype was seen a handful of times. The rearrangement joins TRBV28 to TRBJ2-2; 10 bases fit TRBD1. This CDR3 comprises 16 residues. The germline CDR1 and CDR2 sequences are MDHEN and SYDVKM. J was trimmed by 1 base and V by 6 bases; bases with no gene match: 5. The CDR3 loop is CASRRGQGGNTGELFF. The CDR3 region has the DNA TGTGCCAGCAGGCGTGGACAGGGGGGGAACACCGGGGAGCTGTTTTTT.

In its sample, this clonotype was seen many times. J is TRBJ1-6 and V is TRBV3-1; D call uncertain. Trimming shortened V by 4 bases and J by 7 bases, and 11 bases separated the two germline ends. The germline V gene encodes CDR1 LGHDT and CDR2 YNNKEL (reference sequence). The CDR3 is 14 residues long. Written as DNA, the CDR3 is TGTGCCAGCAGCCGTCCGGCAGAAAATTCACCCCTCCACTTT. This translates into CASSRPAENSPLHF. The entire variable domain, with the rest obtained from reference TRBV3-1 and TRBJ1-6, is as follows: DTAVSQTPKYLVTQMGNDKSIKCEQNLGHDTMYWYKQDSKKFLKIMFSYNNKELIINETVPNRFSPKSPDKAHLNLHINSLELGDSAVYFCASSRPAENSPLHFGNGTRLTVT.

V usage is TRBV28 and J usage is TRBJ1-2; 8 nucleotides align to TRBD1. Germline CDR1 and CDR2: MDHEN and SYDVKM. This CDR3 has 16 residues. Unmatched junction bases numbered 8, after V lost 1 base and J lost 4 bases. The CDR3 nucleotides read TGTGCCAGCAGTTTATTTCGGGCAGGGGGCGCCTATGGCTACACCTTC. Amino acids: CASSLFRAGGAYGYTF.

In its sample, this clonotype was seen a few times. V and J are TRBV7-2 and TRBJ2-7, with 8 bases matching TRBD1. This CDR3 region has 17 residues. Trimming took 3 bases from V and 2 from J; bases not matched to a gene: 12. CDR1 and CDR2 (germline): SGHTA, FQGNSA. The CDR3 loop reads CASSFSPGTGPTYEQYF. The CDR3 DNA follows: TGTGCCAGCAGCTTCTCGCCGGGGACAGGACCAACCTACGAGCAGTACTTC.

This clonotype was counted at least ten times. J is TRBJ2-5 and V is TRBV24-1; D tentatively reads TRBD1 or TRBD2 (5 bases each). This CDR3 spans 14 amino acids. The V and J ends lost 2 bases and 8 bases respectively, with 14 bases between them. The germline V gene encodes CDR1 KGHDR and CDR2 SFDVKD. CDR3 loop: CATSDYAPGATQYF. CDR3 nucleotides: TGTGCCACCAGTGATTACGCCCCCGGGGCAACCCAGTACTTC.